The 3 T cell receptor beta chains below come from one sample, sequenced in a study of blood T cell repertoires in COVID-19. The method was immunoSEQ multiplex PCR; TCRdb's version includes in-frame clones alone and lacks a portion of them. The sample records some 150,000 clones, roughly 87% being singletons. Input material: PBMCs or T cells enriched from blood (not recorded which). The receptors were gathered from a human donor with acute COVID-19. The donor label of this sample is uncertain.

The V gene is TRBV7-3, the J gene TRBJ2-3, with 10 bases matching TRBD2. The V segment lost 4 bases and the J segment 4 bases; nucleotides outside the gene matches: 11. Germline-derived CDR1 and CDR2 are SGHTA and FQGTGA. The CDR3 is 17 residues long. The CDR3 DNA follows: TGTGCCAGCAGCTATGGGAACCTAGCGGGGGCCGCAGATACGCAGTATTTT. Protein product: CASSYGNLAGAADTQYF.

CDR3 DNA: TGTGCCAGCAGCCAAGAGCCCGGGATCTTGGCAGCTTTCTTT. It codes for CASSQEPGILAAFF. The V and J genes are TRBV3-1 (or the pseudogene TRBV3-2) and TRBJ1-1, with D uncertain. Germline values: CDR1 LGHDT, CDR2 YNNKEL (reference sequence). Trimming removed 0 bases from V and 10 bases from J, with 15 bases in between. The CDR3 loop spans 14 amino acids.

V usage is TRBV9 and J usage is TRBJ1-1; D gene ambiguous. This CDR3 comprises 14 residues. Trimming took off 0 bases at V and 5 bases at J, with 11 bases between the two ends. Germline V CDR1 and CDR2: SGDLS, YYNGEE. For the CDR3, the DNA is TGTGCCAGCAGCGTAGAACAGTCGAGAACTGAAGCTTTCTTT. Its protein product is CASSVEQSRTEAFF.